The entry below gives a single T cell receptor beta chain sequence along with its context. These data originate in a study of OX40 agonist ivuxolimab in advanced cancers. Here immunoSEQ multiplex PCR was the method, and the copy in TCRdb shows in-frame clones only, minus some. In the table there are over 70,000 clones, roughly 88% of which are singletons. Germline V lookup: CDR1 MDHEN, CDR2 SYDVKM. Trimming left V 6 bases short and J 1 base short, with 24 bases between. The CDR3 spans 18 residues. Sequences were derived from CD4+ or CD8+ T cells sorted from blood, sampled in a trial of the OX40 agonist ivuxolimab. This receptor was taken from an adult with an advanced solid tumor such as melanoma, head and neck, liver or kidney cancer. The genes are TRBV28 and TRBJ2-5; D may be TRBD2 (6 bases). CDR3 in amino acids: CASRIRGTGRGRQETQYF. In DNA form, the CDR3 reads TGTGCCAGCAGAATACGCGGTACCGGGAGAGGTCGCCAAGAGACCCAGTACTTC. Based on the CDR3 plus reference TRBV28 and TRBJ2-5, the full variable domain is DVKVTQSSRYLVKRTGEKVFLECVQDMDHENMFWYRQDPGLGLRLIYFSYDVKMKEKGDIPEGYSVSREKKERFSLILESASTNQTSMYLCASRIRGTGRGRQETQYFGPGTRLLVL.